This TCR beta chain was recorded in a study of blood T cell repertoires in COVID-19. Across the study: Acute-phase and convalescent COVID-19 samples originated in the United States, Italy and Spain. Nucleic acid was either cDNA or gDNA, and it came from T cells, B-cell-depleted T cells, or PBMCs.

Per the study methods: Nucleated cell number was recorded as an estimate derived from reference gene primer amplification. Clones were sequenced by immunoSEQ multiplex PCR, and TCRdb holds only the in-frame ones, with some missing. V and J calls and clone size come straight from that table; D and trimming were deduced from the DNA. The repertoire has 30,000 to 40,000 clones, 65% to 90% of them found once; the top ten carry approximately 6%. Trimming shortened V by 1 base and J by 1 base, and 10 bases separated the two germline ends. Germline CDR1 reads MNHEY; CDR2 reads SMNVEV (reference sequence). The CDR3 runs to 15 residues. This clone appeared a single time.

The sequence was collected from a woman older than 75 with active or convalescent COVID-19. The J gene is TRBJ2-5, the V gene TRBV27, with a possible D match to TRBD1 (5 bases). Input material: peripheral blood. CDR3 residues: CASSLWGAAQETQYF. The CDR3 nucleotides read TGTGCCAGCAGTTTATGGGGCGCAGCCCAAGAGACCCAGTACTTC.